A selection of T cell receptor beta chains follows, all from one sample in a study of T cell changes during pregnancy in multiple sclerosis. TCRdb's table, derived via immunoSEQ multiplex PCR, lists solely in-frame clones and lacks some. Of some 100,000 clones listed, 92% were seen once; the top ten hold around 2.1%. Sequenced here: peripheral blood, sampled after pregnancy. Receptor source: a female donor with multiple sclerosis, enrolled in a pregnancy study. The CDR3 runs from the conserved cysteine through the conserved F or W. The order of the fields is V gene, CDR3 length, clone size, J gene, CDR3 protein. Some rows have no size entry. The others give once, few or many, or a class for an expanded clone.

TRBV4-1,16,few,TRBJ2-5,CASSQGTGSFRETQYF
TRBV5-1,14,NA,TRBJ1-6,CASSVTGGNSPLHF
TRBV5-1,15,NA,TRBJ2-1,CASSSLAEGYNEQFF
TRBV11-2,12,NA,TRBJ1-1,CASSFQNTEAFF
TRBV7-2,12,NA,TRBJ1-1,CASSFDRSAAFF
TRBV7-3,15,NA,TRBJ2-7,CASSLASGGSYEQYF
TRBV19,16,NA,TRBJ1-3,CASTRDRAFLENTIYF
TRBV30,14,once,TRBJ2-4,CAWSDRAAKNIQYF
TRBV13,15,NA,TRBJ2-5,CASSLEQGKPETQYF
TRBV20-1,10,NA,TRBJ1-5,CSASSQPQHF